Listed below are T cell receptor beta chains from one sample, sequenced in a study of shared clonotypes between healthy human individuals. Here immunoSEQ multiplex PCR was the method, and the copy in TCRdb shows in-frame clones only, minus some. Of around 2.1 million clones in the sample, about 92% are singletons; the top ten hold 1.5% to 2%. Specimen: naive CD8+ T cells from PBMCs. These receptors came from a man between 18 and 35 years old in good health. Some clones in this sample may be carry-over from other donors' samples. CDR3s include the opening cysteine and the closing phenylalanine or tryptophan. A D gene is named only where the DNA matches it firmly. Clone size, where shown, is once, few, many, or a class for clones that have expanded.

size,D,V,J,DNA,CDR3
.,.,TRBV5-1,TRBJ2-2,TGCGCCAGCAGCTTGGAACAGACGACGTTAGCGTTAGGCACCGGGGAGCTGTTTTTT,CASSLEQTTLALGTGELFF
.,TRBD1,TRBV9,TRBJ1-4,TGTGCCAGCAGCGTCGATCAGGGGGGAGGCGAAAAACTGTTTTTT,CASSVDQGGGEKLFF
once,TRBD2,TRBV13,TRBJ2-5,TGTGCCAGCACCGCCGGGATTAGCGGGATGTGGGGGGCCGGAGAGACCCAGTACTTC,CASTAGISGMWGAGETQYF
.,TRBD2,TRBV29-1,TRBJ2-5,TGCAGCGTTGAAGAGCGGGAGTTTGGGGAGACCCAGTACTTC,CSVEEREFGETQYF
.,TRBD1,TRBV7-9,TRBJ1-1,TGTGCCAGCAGCGAAGGAGGGACAGGGGGCGTTATGAACACTGAAGCTTTCTTT,CASSEGGTGGVMNTEAFF
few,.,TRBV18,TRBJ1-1,TGTGCCAGCTCCTCTCCGGGGCCCACCACTGAAGCTTTCTTT,CASSSPGPTTEAFF
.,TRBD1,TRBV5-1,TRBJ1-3,TGCGCCAGTTACGGGACAGGGGGCAACACCATATATTTT,CASYGTGGNTIYF
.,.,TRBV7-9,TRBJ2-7,TGTGCCAGCAGCTCCTCCTATGACCTCACGGAGCAGTACTTC,CASSSSYDLTEQYF
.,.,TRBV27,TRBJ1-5,TGTGCCAGCAGCCAGGGAGTAGGTAATCAGCCCCAGCATTTT,CASSQGVGNQPQHF
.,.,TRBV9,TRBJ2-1,TGTGCCAGCAGCTACACAGGGAGGCTTTTTGATGAGCAGTTCTTC,CASSYTGRLFDEQFF
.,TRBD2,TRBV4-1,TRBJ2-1,TGCGCCAGCAGCCTCGGGACTAGCGGGAAGAATGAGCAGTTCTTC,CASSLGTSGKNEQFF
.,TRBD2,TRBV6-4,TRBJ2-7,TGTGCCAGCAGTCTTAGCGGGAGATCGGTCTACGAGCAGTACTTC,CASSLSGRSVYEQYF
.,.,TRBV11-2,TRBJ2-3,TGTGCCAGCAGCTTAGATCGCACGGGCGGGCCAGATACGCAGTATTTT,CASSLDRTGGPDTQYF
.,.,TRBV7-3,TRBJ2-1,TGTGCCAGCAGCCCCCGCGGAGGTTCGTACAATGAGCAGTTCTTC,CASSPRGGSYNEQFF
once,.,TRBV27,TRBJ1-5,TGTGCCAGCAGTCCCCTGATACCGCTCAATCAGCCCCAGCATTTT,CASSPLIPLNQPQHF